Listed below are T cell receptor beta chains from one sample, sequenced in a study of CD8 T cells in ankylosing spondylitis. Via MiXCR, TCRdb re-called the 5' RACE reads, giving one row per CDR3 protein. The table has 300,000 to 400,000 distinct CDR3 sequences, roughly 14% seen once. The sequenced material came from blood, either unsorted or a sorted T cell fraction (not recorded which). The receptors were sampled from a male donor with ankylosing spondylitis or in good health (not recorded which). Both conserved end residues are part of each CDR3. The order of the fields is J gene, D gene, V gene, clone size, CDR3 protein, CDR3 DNA. D genes are given only for firm matches. Clone size, where shown, is once, few, many, or a class for clones that have expanded.

>TRBJ2-3|.|TRBV15|.
CATSGTTGVPDTQYF
TGTGCCACCAGCGGGACAACGGGGGTACCAGATACGCAGTATTTT
>TRBJ2-1|TRBD2|TRBV6-1|.
CASTPRRLAVYNEQFF
TGTGCCAGCACCCCAAGGAGACTAGCGGTCTACAATGAGCAGTTCTTC
>TRBJ2-7|.|TRBV7-9|few
CASSPQYF
TGTGCCAGCAGCCCACAGTACTTC
>TRBJ2-3|TRBD2|TRBV10-3|.
CAITPTSWDTQYF
TGTGCCATCACCCCGACTAGCTGGGATACGCAGTATTTT
>TRBJ1-4|TRBD1|TRBV10-3|.
CAISPGQGNEKLFF
TGTGCCATCAGTCCGGGACAGGGGAATGAAAAACTGTTTTTT
>TRBJ2-1|TRBD1|TRBV4-1|few
CASSQGDSEYNEQFF
TGCGCCAGCAGCCAAGGGGACAGTGAGTACAATGAGCAGTTCTTC
>TRBJ1-3|.|TRBV30|.
CAWSLLGISGNTIYF
TGTGCCTGGAGTTTACTAGGGATTTCTGGAAACACCATATATTTT
>TRBJ1-5|.|TRBV5-1|many
CASSLGQPNQPQHF
TGCGCCAGCAGCTTGGGACAGCCTAATCAGCCCCAGCATTTT
>TRBJ1-4|.|TRBV18|.
CASSQIEGEKLFF
TGTGCCAGCTCACAAATCGAAGGGGAAAAACTGTTTTTT
>TRBJ2-7|TRBD2|TRBV2|many
CASSLAGVSYEQYF
TGTGCCAGCAGCTTAGCGGGAGTTTCCTACGAGCAGTACTTC
>TRBJ2-2|.|TRBV12-3/TRBV12-4|many
CASSFGSPEGAGELFF
TGTGCCAGCAGTTTTGGCAGCCCGGAGGGGGCCGGGGAGCTGTTTTTT
>TRBJ2-5|.|TRBV28|.
CASSLRPLRETQYF
TGTGCCAGCAGTTTGAGACCCCTCCGAGAGACCCAGTACTTC
>TRBJ2-1|TRBD2|TRBV9|few
CASSVDRREAPNEQFF
TGTGCCAGCAGCGTAGATAGGCGGGAGGCTCCGAATGAGCAGTTCTTC
>TRBJ1-2|.|TRBV5-1|few
CASSLNRDYGYTF
TGCGCCAGCAGCTTGAACAGGGATTATGGCTACACCTTC
>TRBJ1-4|.|TRBV2|few
CASKYLNEKLFF
TGTGCCAGCAAATACCTTAATGAAAAACTGTTTTTT
>TRBJ2-7|.|TRBV27|few
CASRRGGAFSYEQYF
TGTGCCAGCAGAAGGGGGGGAGCGTTCTCCTACGAGCAGTACTTC
>TRBJ2-1|TRBD2|TRBV3-1|few
CASSQGSTSVFNEQFF
TGTGCCAGCAGCCAAGGGTCCACTAGCGTCTTCAATGAGCAGTTCTTC
>TRBJ1-1|.|TRBV5-1|few
CASSPAAGTQAFF
TGCGCCAGCAGCCCAGCGGCAGGAACCCAAGCTTTCTTT
>TRBJ2-1|.|TRBV18|.
CASSRSLEGDEQFF
TGTGCCAGCTCACGGAGTCTTGAGGGGGATGAGCAGTTCTTC
>TRBJ2-3|.|TRBV12-3/TRBV12-4|.
CASSPKQARGTDTQYF
TGTGCCAGCAGTCCAAAGCAAGCGCGAGGAACAGATACGCAGTATTTT
>TRBJ1-1|TRBD1|TRBV9|few
CASSAGTVWRSEAFF
TGTGCCAGCAGCGCCGGGACAGTATGGAGGAGTGAAGCTTTCTTT
>TRBJ2-5|TRBD1|TRBV10-3|few
CAISGAGQGQETQYF
TGTGCCATCAGTGGGGCCGGACAGGGGCAAGAGACCCAGTACTTC
>TRBJ2-6|.|TRBV11-2|few
CASSLKALGRHSGANVLTF
TGTGCCAGCAGCTTAAAGGCCTTGGGTCGGCACTCTGGGGCCAACGTCCTGACTTTC
>TRBJ2-1|.|TRBV27|.
CASSSGTGTRFYNEQFF
TGTGCCAGCAGTTCCGGCACCGGGACACGGTTCTACAATGAGCAGTTCTTC
>TRBJ1-2|.|TRBV5-1|few
CASSLADLQGGKGYTF
TGCGCCAGCAGCTTGGCCGACCTACAGGGAGGAAAGGGCTACACCTTC
>TRBJ1-4|.|TRBV15|.
CATGPVGEKLFF
TGTGCCACCGGTCCCGTAGGGGAAAAACTGTTTTTT
>TRBJ2-7|.|TRBV18|.
CASSPDKGGGHEQYF
TGTGCCAGCTCACCAGACAAGGGAGGGGGCCACGAGCAGTACTTC
>TRBJ2-7|.|TRBV3-1|many
CASSLRLTSGLTYEQYF
TGTGCCAGCAGCCTAAGATTGACCAGCGGGCTTACCTACGAGCAGTACTTC
>TRBJ1-5|.|TRBV19|many
CASSGGRASNQPQHF
TGTGCCAGTAGTGGGGGCAGGGCAAGCAATCAGCCCCAGCATTTT
>TRBJ2-2|TRBD2|TRBV5-1|.
CASSLASGGSGELFF
TGCGCCAGCAGCTTGGCTAGCGGGGGCTCCGGGGAGCTGTTTTTT
>TRBJ2-1|.|TRBV20-1|few
CSARAGAGYNEQFF
TGCAGTGCTAGAGCTGGGGCAGGGTACAATGAGCAGTTCTTC
>TRBJ2-1|TRBD2|TRBV6-1|.
CASSPGLAWNEQFF
TGTGCCAGCAGCCCCGGACTAGCGTGGAATGAGCAGTTCTTC
>TRBJ2-7|.|TRBV12-3/TRBV12-4|.
CASSPPWRAEEQYF
TGTGCCAGCAGTCCTCCCTGGAGGGCGGAAGAGCAGTACTTC
>TRBJ2-1|.|TRBV10-2|.
CASSRSNNEQFF
TGCGCCAGCAGCCGATCCAACAATGAGCAGTTCTTC
>TRBJ2-7|TRBD1|TRBV25-1|.
CASSDTRGPATYEQYF
TGTGCCAGCAGTGATACCAGGGGGCCCGCAACCTACGAGCAGTACTTC
>TRBJ2-3|.|TRBV5-1|.
CASSLGAGGGPDTQYF
TGCGCCAGCAGCTTGGGGGCAGGGGGAGGCCCAGATACGCAGTATTTT